The clone carrying this TCR beta chain came up a few times. Repertoires were generated with immunoSEQ multiplex PCR, while TCRdb's copy carries only in-frame clones and drops some. The repertoire holds about 64,000 clones, with approximately 68% as singletons. The sample is drawn from a study of radiotherapy plus CTLA-4 blockade in lung cancer. The CDR3 consists of 15 residues. Germline CDR1 and CDR2: MNHNS and SASEGT. V gave up 4 bases and J gave up 6 bases; unmatched junction bases: 8. The input for sequencing was peripheral blood, taken from a patient treated with radiotherapy plus ipilimumab. The J gene is TRBJ1-4, the V gene TRBV6-1, with 7 bases fitting TRBD1. The source is a human donor with non-small cell lung cancer whose response to radiotherapy plus ipilimumab could not be evaluated. The CDR3 DNA is TGTGCCAGCAGTGGGCGACACACAGGGGATGAAAAACTGTTTTTT. Its protein product is CASSGRHTGDEKLFF.